The present TCR beta chain was sequenced within a study of T cells after yellow fever vaccination (dated 2019 in TCRdb). Background for the entire study: Libraries from fractions with low cell numbers were prepared with the SMART-Seq v4 Ultra Low Input RNA kit. To track T-cell clones before and after primary and booster YFV17D yellow fever vaccination, bulk TCR alpha and beta repertoires were sequenced longitudinally. Two healthy male donors made up the cohort, one aged 18 to 29 years and the other aged 30 to 40 years. Blood was collected at multiple timepoints before and after primary and secondary immunization, and bulk PBMC replicates and cell subsets were isolated.

TCR cDNA was synthesized by 5'RACE template switching, which introduced a universal primer site and unique molecular identifiers. Priming of cDNA synthesis was performed from both the TCR alpha and TCR beta constant segments. Library amplification used two PCR steps, and the second PCR step added sample barcodes and sequencing adapters. Sequencing of the libraries was done on either Illumina HiSeq 2500 (2x100 bp) or NovaSeq (2x150 bp). The paper's processing steps were these. Demultiplexing of reads and collapsing into UMI consensus sequences were performed with MIGEC, and V(D)J alignment was carried out with MiXCR. Clonotypes responding to the vaccine were identified with edgeR on replicate PBMC samples, with the criteria of FDR below 0.01 and a log2 fold change above 5 up to day 15. Each bulk clonotype was labeled CD4 or CD8 based on which sequenced repertoire, CD4 or CD8, contained the clonotype at higher abundance. The public reads were quality trimmed at Q25 with fastp and then assembled into clones with MiXCR by TCRdb, keeping productive beta chains. CDR3 protein sequences are deduplicated, and each keeps its most common genes and DNA. The V and J calls shown here were made by TCRdb, not taken from the authors' results. In all, the sample holds under 600,000 distinct CDR3 sequences, and about 13% of those were seen once. The ten largest clones represent over 12% of the sample.

General findings and caveats noted by the study authors: Compared with the primary T-cell response, the secondary T-cell response was faster but weaker, reaching its peak on day 5 rather than on day 15. Because only a couple of donors were included in the study, the extent to which the findings can be generalized is limited. Computational filtering was required because FACS-sorted repertoires could contain abundant contaminating clonotypes from the bulk population. A small fraction of clonotypes appeared in both the CD4 and CD8 compartments, likely as a result of convergent recombination. After the booster, most of the clones that had expanded following primary vaccination were detected again (96% of CD4 and around 87% of CD8), which suggests that memory was broadly maintained.

Reading the label with the study, this specimen's treatment or condition is: live attenuated yellow fever vaccine strain. Two biological replicates of bulk PBMCs were collected at each blood-draw timepoint. PBMCs were isolated from peripheral blood using a standard Ficoll-Paque protocol. TriZol was used to extract RNA from bulk PBMCs, CD4 and CD8 fractions, and dextramer-positive and dextramer-negative fractions. The cysteine opens and the phenylalanine closes a CDR3 of 11 amino acids. Only the CDR3 DNA is retained, 33 bases long and in frame from the first base. Taken from the germline V gene (reference sequence), the CDR1 and CDR2 loops are DFQATT and SNEGSKA. V and J lose 8 bases and 3 bases, and a span of 8 bases separates them. In this sample, this clonotype turned up a few times. Its binding antigen is unknown. No per-base quality is available; no much larger clone lies one base away.

The clonotype originates from a man younger than 40 who received the YFV17D yellow fever vaccine. Sequenced here: PBMCs, sampled on the day of the yellow fever booster vaccination. The chain links TRBV20-1 with TRBJ2-1; there is no confident call for the D gene. The CDR3 reads as follows: CSRAHYNEQFF. The bases are TGCAGTCGGGCCCACTACAATGAGCAGTTCTTC.